The 17 T cell receptor beta chains presented below share a single source sample, sequenced in a study of metastatic and nonmetastatic thyroid tumors. Every patient underwent thyroid surgery untreated. TCRdb re-analyzed the PCR reads using MiXCR. The sample lists around 30,000 clones, roughly 13% seen once, with under 5% in the top ten. Sample: blood. The receptors were sampled from a female donor with papillary thyroid cancer or a benign thyroid nodule (not recorded which). Some clones in this sample may be carry-over from other donors' samples.

This clone came up many times. Relative to the germline gene, one junction end is altered; a read error may explain this. The rearrangement uses TRBV28 and TRBJ2-7; 10 bases line up with TRBD2. Germline V gene lookup returns CDR1 MDHEN and CDR2 SYDVKM. This CDR3 has 15 residues. CDR3 amino acids: CTSSLVSSGSREQYF. The CDR3 coding sequence is TGTACCAGCAGTTTAGTTTCTAGCGGGAGTAGGGAGCAGTACTTC.

This clone was seen repeatedly, ten times or more. The CDR3 loop reads CASSGSGQVYGYTF. CDR3 bases: TGTGCCAGCAGCGGGAGCGGACAGGTCTATGGCTACACCTTC. The chain carries TRBV5-4 and TRBJ1-2; 7 bases match TRBD1. CDR3 length equals 14 residues. Trimming took 4 bases from V and 4 from J; bases not matched to a gene: 7. Germline CDR1 reads SGHNT; CDR2 reads YYREEE (reference sequence). Supplemented by reference TRBV5-4 and TRBJ1-2, the full variable domain reads ETGVTQSPTHLIKTRGQQVTLRCSSQSGHNTVSWYQQALGQGPQFIFQYYREEENGRGNFPPRFSGLQFPNYSSELNVNALELDDSALYLCASSGSGQVYGYTFGSGTRLTVV.

In its sample, this clone was seen a few times. The chain uses TRBV12-3 or TRBV12-4 and TRBJ2-3; 14 bases are a match to TRBD2. There are 19 residues in the CDR3. After removal of 3 bases from V and 1 base from J, the junction contained 9 bases not matched to a gene. The CDR3 region is CASSLAGLAGGRCTDTQYF. Here the CDR3 DNA reads TGTGCCAGCAGTTTGGCTGGACTAGCGGGAGGTCGTTGCACAGATACGCAGTATTTT.

There are many counts of this clone. The chain combines TRBV2 with TRBJ2-1; a weak D match, TRBD2 (6 bases). V was cut by 6 bases and J by 13 bases, with 13 bases left in between. The CDR3 runs to 11 residues. Germline lookup yields CDR1 SNHLY and CDR2 FYNNEI. The CDR3 sequence is CASRPTSPQFF. CDR3 nucleotide sequence: TGTGCCAGCAGACCCACTAGCCCCCAGTTCTTC.

This clone was observed at least ten times. V usage is TRBV6-2 or TRBV6-3 and J usage is TRBJ2-3; 8 bases are a match to TRBD2. Germline lookup yields CDR1 MNHEY and CDR2 SVGEGT. The CDR3 has 14 residues. Germline trimming cut 4 bases from V and 9 bases from J; bases unmatched to any gene: 9. CDR3 loop: CASSWGREVSTQYF. Here the CDR3 DNA reads TGTGCCAGCAGTTGGGGGCGGGAGGTGTCGACGCAGTATTTT.

This clone occurred many times. The CDR3 DNA follows: TGTGCCAGCTCACCACGATCCTCAGATACGCAGTATTTT. It codes for CASSPRSSDTQYF. The chain links TRBV18 to TRBJ2-3; no clear D gene. Per germline, CDR1 KGHSH and CDR2 LQKENI. V gave up 1 base and J gave up 4 bases, with 6 bases separating them. The CDR3 length is 13 residues. The complete variable domain, with remaining parts taken from reference TRBV18 and TRBJ2-3, reads NAGVMQNPRHLVRRRGQEARLRCSPMKGHSHVYWYRQLPEEGLKFMVYLQKENIIDESGMPKERFSAEFPKEGPSILRIQQVVRGDSAAYFCASSPRSSDTQYFGPGTRLTVL.

This clone was recorded at least ten times. The chain couples TRBV9 to TRBJ1-1, with D possibly matching TRBD1 (6 bases). CDR1 and CDR2 (germline): SGDLS, YYNGEE. Trimming took off 2 bases at V and 1 base at J, with 12 bases between the two ends. The CDR3 loop spans 15 amino acids. The chain's CDR3 is CASSVLGQPNTEAFF. The DNA of the CDR3 is TGTGCCAGCAGCGTCTTAGGACAGCCGAACACTGAAGCTTTCTTT.

This clone was detected only a few times. In nucleotides, the CDR3 is TGTGCCACCAGTGACCCCGGGACAGGGACCACCGGGGAGCTGTTTTTT. This translates into CATSDPGTGTTGELFF. This rearrangement joins TRBV24-1 to TRBJ2-2; 9 bases agree with TRBD1. CDR3 length: 16 residues. After removal of 4 bases from V and 4 bases from J, the junction contained 6 bases not matched to a gene. Germline-derived CDR1 and CDR2 are KGHDR and SFDVKD.

Many counts were recorded for this clone. The chain carries TRBV30 and TRBJ2-1, with TRBD2 matching over 10 bases. CDR1 and CDR2 from the germline V gene are GTSNPN and SVGIG (reference sequence). The CDR3 is made up of 14 amino acids. V shed 5 bases and J 6 bases; nucleotides not matched to a gene: 7. CDR3: CAWDEGLASNEQFF. CDR3 in DNA: TGTGCCTGGGACGAGGGACTAGCGAGCAATGAGCAGTTCTTC.

Many counts were recorded for this clone. The chain carries TRBV3-1 and TRBJ1-1, with TRBD1 matching over 7 bases. Trimming at V came to 8 bases and at J to 6 bases, leaving 6 bases not matched to a gene. Looked up from germline, CDR1 is LGHDT and CDR2 is YNNKEL (reference sequence). The CDR3 has 12 amino acids. CDR3 in amino acids: CASGPGGPEAFF. The CDR3 DNA sequence: TGTGCCAGCGGACCAGGGGGTCCTGAAGCTTTCTTT.

The sample holds many counts of this clone. The CDR3 is CASSQSGLGHYGYTF. CDR3 coding DNA: TGTGCCAGCAGCCAGTCGGGACTCGGGCACTATGGCTACACCTTC. The V and J genes are TRBV14 and TRBJ1-2; D is possibly TRBD1 (5 bases). V was trimmed by 3 bases and J by 3 bases, leaving 14 bases between them. The CDR3 covers 15 residues. Germline assignment: CDR1 SGHDN and CDR2 FVKESK.

At least ten counts were recorded for this clone. The CDR3: CASSERAARRYNEQFF. CDR3 nucleotides: TGTGCCAGCAGTGAAAGGGCGGCGAGGCGATACAATGAGCAGTTCTTC. The J gene is TRBJ2-1, the V gene TRBV6-1; D not certain. Trimming pared 2 bases from V and 4 bases from J, leaving 15 bases between. The germline gives CDR1 MNHNS, CDR2 SASEGT. There are 16 residues in the CDR3.

This clone was seen many times. The chain carries TRBV12-3 or TRBV12-4 and TRBJ2-1, with TRBD2 matching 7 bases. V was clipped by 2 bases and J by 3 bases; unmatched bases: 4. This CDR3 has 15 amino acids. The CDR3 is CASSLLRTSYNEQFF. DNA for the CDR3: TGTGCCAGCAGTTTACTCCGGACTAGCTACAATGAGCAGTTCTTC.

This clone showed up just a few times. This sequence joins TRBV6-2 or TRBV6-3 and TRBJ2-3; D may be TRBD2 (6 bases). The CDR3 loop spans 15 amino acids. CDR1 and CDR2 (germline): MNHEY, SVGEGT. With 5 bases removed from V and 6 bases from J, the gap between germline ends came to 18 bases. For the CDR3, the DNA is TGTGCCAGCAGTCGACCCCCGGACTACTCGGATACGCAGTATTTT. Translating it yields CASSRPPDYSDTQYF.

This clone was observed at least ten times. The gene calls are TRBV7-2 and TRBJ2-5, with D possibly being TRBD2 (5 bases). The CDR3 runs to 15 residues. The ends were cut back, 4 bases at V and 4 bases at J, with 16 bases in the middle. Per the germline V gene, CDR1 is SGHTA and CDR2 is FQGNSA. CDR3 region: CASSSTFTAGETQYF. The CDR3 nucleotides are TGTGCCAGCAGCTCCACCTTTACCGCGGGAGAGACCCAGTACTTC.

This clone was detected many times. The rearrangement uses TRBV5-4 and TRBJ2-7; 10 bases line up with TRBD1. This CDR3 is 14 amino acids long. Germline CDR1 SGHNT, CDR2 YYREEE (reference sequence). Trimming took 4 bases from V and 7 from J; bases not matched to a gene: 8. CDR3 amino acids: CASSAGQGLGEQYF. The DNA for the CDR3 is TGTGCCAGCAGCGCGGGACAGGGGTTAGGGGAGCAGTACTTC.

This clone was counted at least ten times. This chain links TRBV6-2 or TRBV6-3 with TRBJ2-2, with D perhaps assigned TRBD1 or TRBD2 (5 bases each). The length of the CDR3 is 13 residues. V was trimmed by 6 bases and J by 3 bases, leaving 8 bases between them. The V gene's germline CDR1 is MNHEY and CDR2 SVGEGT. The CDR3 loop reads CASRGEYTGELFF. DNA for the CDR3: TGTGCCAGCAGGGGGGAGTACACCGGGGAGCTGTTTTTT.